The clone carrying this T cell receptor beta chain came up once. Its antigen is undetermined. These data come from a study of cytomegalovirus exposure and HLA in healthy donors. Study-wide results and limits: HLA allele associations emerged for 15,000 to 20,000 TCR beta sequences in a later analysis, at 0.05 false discovery rate. Being productive about 87% or about 30% of the time was typical of most TCR beta V segments in an earlier analysis. Several of the most significant clusters appeared linked to common viral pathogens, based on a later analysis.

PCR primers comprised 60 Vbeta and 13 Jbeta primers. Original analysis: Around 11 million shared chains were among approximately 80 million unique TCR beta chains counted in a later analysis. Clones were read by immunoSEQ multiplex PCR, and TCRdb kept only the in-frame ones, dropping some. That table is the source of V, J and clone size, and D and trimming were worked out from the DNA. The table lists 95,000 to 110,000 clones, approximately 74% of them singletons. Germline assignment: CDR1 MNHEY and CDR2 SVGAGI. Trimming took 5 bases from V and 1 from J; bases not matched to a gene: 3. The CDR3 is 14 amino acids.

The specimen sequenced was PBMCs. The rearrangement uses TRBV6-5 and TRBJ1-2; 8 bases map to TRBD1. The receptor was isolated from a woman aged 40 to 50 in good health and CMV-seropositive. CDR3 loop: CASSIGQGNYGYTF. CDR3 DNA sequence: TGTGCCAGCAGTATCGGACAGGGTAACTATGGCTACACCTTC.